The sequence of this T cell receptor beta chain was determined in a study of blood T cell repertoires in COVID-19. Study at large: Spain, Italy and the United States supplied samples that represented acute and convalescent COVID-19.

The repertoire was sequenced with immunoSEQ multiplex PCR; TCRdb's copy has only in-frame clones and lacks some. The sample records around 300,000 clones, 85% being singletons. This clone has a handful of counts. Those who participated ranged in age from roughly 18 to 89 years and resided in 20 to 25 US areas. Assignments of participants to cohorts depended upon their own reported clinical history. Symptom resolution, clearance, or two negative PCRs marked donors in Cohort 3 as recovered. The sequence came from a woman aged 45-60 years who had recovered from COVID-19. Sequences were obtained from PBMCs or T cells enriched from blood (not recorded which).

CDR3 region: CASLLGDRGAYEQFF. DNA for the CDR3: TGTGCTAGTTTGTTGGGGGACAGGGGGGCGTATGAGCAGTTCTTC. The chain couples TRBV12-5 to TRBJ2-1, with TRBD1 identical over 11 bases. The germline gives CDR1 LGHNT, CDR2 FRNRAP. The CDR3 consists of 15 residues. V trimming: 8 bases; J trimming: 8 bases; junction bases outside the gene matches: 11.